Listed below are T cell receptor beta chains from one sample, sequenced in a study of T cell repertoires in cytomegalovirus infection. TCRdb reanalysed the reads using MiXCR and keeps one entry per CDR3 protein. The data show about 450,000 distinct CDR3 sequences, approximately 33% seen once. The sample was PBMCs. These receptors were obtained from a human donor in good health (CMV status not recorded). Some clones in this sample may be carry-over from other donors' samples. The CDR3 runs from the conserved cysteine through the conserved F or W. A D gene is named only where the DNA matches it firmly. Size values are once, few and many counts, or a class for expanded clones, and some rows have none.

cdr3_aa cdr3_nt clone_size v_call d_call j_call
CASGLVRGGGPDTQYF TGTGCTAGTGGTTTGGTACGGGGGGGGGGTCCAGATACGCAGTATTTT few TRBV12-5 TRBD2 TRBJ2-3
CASSESGNNQPQHF TGTGCCAGCAGTGAATCAGGGAACAATCAGCCCCAGCATTTT - TRBV25-1 - TRBJ1-5
CASSGGQGNFYGYTF TGTGCCAGCAGCGGAGGACAGGGAAATTTCTATGGCTACACCTTC few TRBV5-6 TRBD1 TRBJ1-2
CASSQEKSGTYEQYF TGTGCCAGCAGCCAAGAAAAATCAGGGACCTACGAGCAGTACTTC - TRBV4-1 - TRBJ2-7
CASSSSDRADQPQHF TGTGCCAGCAGCTCCTCGGACAGGGCGGATCAGCCCCAGCATTTT few TRBV7-9 TRBD1 TRBJ1-5
CASSYSTQASPLHF TGTGCCAGCAGTTACTCGACTCAGGCTTCACCCCTCCACTTT - TRBV6-5 - TRBJ1-6
CASSLDQETQYF TGTGCCAGCAGTCTAGACCAAGAGACCCAGTACTTC many TRBV12-3/TRBV12-4 - TRBJ2-5
CASSLGGQGRGYTF TGTGCCAGCAGTTTAGGCGGACAGGGAAGGGGCTACACCTTC - TRBV28 TRBD1 TRBJ1-2
CASDRFLSGGKTGELFF TGTGCCAGCGACCGCTTTCTTAGCGGGGGTAAAACCGGGGAGCTGTTTTTT few TRBV19 TRBD2 TRBJ2-2
CASSYGGTGQETQYF TGTGCCAGCAGTTACGGGGGGACTGGACAAGAGACCCAGTACTTC few TRBV6-6 - TRBJ2-5
CSARDRRGLTYEQYF TGCAGTGCTAGAGATCGCAGGGGACTAACCTACGAGCAGTACTTC - TRBV20-1 - TRBJ2-7
CASSKDRGSNQPQHF TGTGCCAGCAGCAAGGACAGGGGGAGCAATCAGCCCCAGCATTTT few TRBV6-5 TRBD1 TRBJ1-5
CASSYEGQVNTEAFF TGTGCCAGCAGTTATGAGGGACAAGTGAACACTGAAGCTTTCTTT - TRBV6-5 - TRBJ1-1
CASSPTGLQMNTEAFF TGTGCCAGCAGTCCTACAGGGCTCCAAATGAACACTGAAGCTTTCTTT few TRBV7-6 - TRBJ1-1
CASRLGGVGGEAFF TGTGCCAGCAGGCTAGGGGGGGTAGGAGGTGAAGCTTTCTTT - TRBV13 - TRBJ1-1
CASSLRVANTGELFF TGTGCCAGCAGCTTGAGGGTCGCGAACACCGGGGAGCTGTTTTTT few TRBV11-2 - TRBJ2-2
CASSYSERRAMTEAFF TGTGCCAGCAGTTACTCGGAGCGGAGGGCGATGACTGAAGCTTTCTTT few TRBV6-8 - TRBJ1-1
CATSRGAGGQAEQFF TGTGCCACCAGCAGAGGGGCGGGGGGCCAAGCTGAGCAGTTCTTC - TRBV15 TRBD2 TRBJ2-1
CASSYSRGRDEKLFF TGTGCCAGCAGTTACAGCAGGGGCCGGGATGAAAAACTGTTTTTT - TRBV6-6 - TRBJ1-4
CASSEALRAGELFF TGTGCCAGCAGTGAAGCGCTTCGAGCCGGGGAGCTGTTTTTT - TRBV2 - TRBJ2-2
CASSESNVAGVQETQYF TGCGCCAGCAGTGAGTCGAATGTGGCAGGGGTCCAAGAGACCCAGTACTTC - TRBV10-2 - TRBJ2-5
CASSTKTGSYEQYF TGTGCCAGCAGCACAAAGACAGGATCCTACGAGCAGTACTTC few TRBV7-2 - TRBJ2-7
CAKRTGQGMFFTDTQYF TGTGCCAAACGTACGGGACAGGGAATGTTTTTCACAGATACGCAGTATTTT many TRBV7-6 TRBD1 TRBJ2-3
CASSFSRGSYNEQFF TGTGCCAGCAGCTTTTCCAGGGGCTCCTACAATGAGCAGTTCTTC many TRBV7-8 - TRBJ2-1
CASSFGLGGASTDTQYF TGTGCCAGCAGCTTTGGTTTGGGGGGAGCTAGCACAGATACGCAGTATTTT - TRBV5-6 - TRBJ2-3
CASSDSGAVYNEQFF TGTGCCAGCAGCGACTCAGGGGCTGTCTACAATGAGCAGTTCTTC many TRBV2 - TRBJ2-1
CASSPLGTGNTGELFF TGCGCCAGCAGCCCCCTCGGGACAGGGAACACCGGGGAGCTGTTTTTT - TRBV4-3 TRBD1 TRBJ2-2
CASSRWDSVGQGRNEQFF TGTGCCAGCAGCCGATGGGATTCCGTCGGACAGGGTCGGAATGAGCAGTTCTTC few TRBV6-2/TRBV6-3 TRBD1 TRBJ2-1
CASSQVGGNIKQETQYF TGTGCCAGCAGCCAGGTCGGCGGGAACATTAAACAAGAGACCCAGTACTTC - TRBV3-1 - TRBJ2-5
CAGRTGFGNEQFF TGTGCCGGAAGGACAGGGTTTGGCAATGAGCAGTTCTTC - TRBV5-4 TRBD1 TRBJ2-1
CASSVHLILPGYGYTF TGTGCCAGCAGCGTGCACCTGATCTTACCCGGCTATGGCTACACCTTC few TRBV7-9 - TRBJ1-2
CASSLYRRENIQYF TGTGCCAGCAGCCTCTATCGACGGGAAAACATTCAGTACTTC many TRBV7-8 - TRBJ2-4
CASALTGPTDTQYF TGTGCTAGTGCCTTGACAGGGCCCACAGATACGCAGTATTTT - TRBV12-5 TRBD1 TRBJ2-3
CASSQVPSSGGLTEAFF TGTGCCAGCAGCCAAGTTCCCTCATCTGGGGGCTTGACTGAAGCTTTCTTT many TRBV4-2 - TRBJ1-1
CASSGGNGYTF TGCGCCAGCAGTGGGGGAAATGGCTACACCTTC few TRBV10-2 - TRBJ1-2
CASSLSPTEIGTEAFF TGTGCCAGCAGCTTATCCCCGACAGAAATCGGCACTGAAGCTTTCTTT few TRBV11-2 - TRBJ1-1
CASIRGGERNGYTF TGTGCCAGCATACGTGGGGGTGAAAGGAACGGCTACACCTTC - TRBV28 - TRBJ1-2
CASSLAGTSHEQYF TGTGCCAGCAGCTTAGCCGGGACTAGTCACGAGCAGTACTTC many TRBV7-2 TRBD2 TRBJ2-7
CASSLVPVPPEEFF TGTGCCAGCAGCTTGGTGCCGGTCCCCCCGGAGGAGTTCTTC once TRBV5-5 - TRBJ2-1
CSARVQAGYTF TGCAGTGCTAGGGTGCAGGCTGGCTACACCTTC - TRBV20-1 - TRBJ1-2
CASSQEQAADTQYF TGTGCCAGCAGCCAAGAACAGGCGGCAGATACGCAGTATTTT few TRBV4-2 - TRBJ2-3
CSVGGKLWDEQFF TGCAGCGTTGGAGGGAAACTTTGGGATGAGCAGTTCTTC - TRBV29-1 - TRBJ2-1
CSASTGGDTEAFF TGCAGTGCTAGCACAGGGGGAGACACTGAAGCTTTCTTT - TRBV20-1 TRBD1 TRBJ1-1
CASSLQIGGRRETEPFF TGTGCCAGCAGCCTACAGATCGGGGGACGAAGGGAGACTGAGCCGTTCTTC - TRBV11-2 - TRBJ2-1
CSAITGAEAFF TGCAGCGCGATCACGGGGGCTGAAGCTTTCTTT - TRBV29-1 - TRBJ1-1
CASSPRDFYDYEQYF TGTGCCAGCAGCCCGCGGGACTTTTACGACTACGAGCAGTACTTC few TRBV7-4 - TRBJ2-7
CASCNQGVGEQYF TGTGCCAGCTGCAACCAGGGAGTAGGCGAGCAGTACTTC - TRBV12-3/TRBV12-4 - TRBJ2-7
CASSEVMYGGLTF TGTGCCAGCAGTGAAGTGATGTATGGGGGCCTGACTTTT few TRBV6-1 - TRBJ1-4
CASRRDGNNSPLHF TGTGCCAGCAGGAGGGACGGAAATAATTCACCCCTCCACTTT - TRBV28 - TRBJ1-6
CASSLAEFRPYEQYF TGTGCCAGCAGCTTAGCCGAATTCAGACCCTACGAGCAGTACTTC many TRBV7-8 - TRBJ2-7
CASTLGGGLGGYTQYF TGTGCCAGCACCCTAGGGGGCGGGCTGGGCGGTTATACGCAGTATTTT few TRBV7-2 TRBD1 TRBJ2-3
CASSPRHTSMPGELFF TGTGCCAGCAGCCCAAGACACACGTCCATGCCCGGGGAGCTGTTTTTT - TRBV7-2 - TRBJ2-2
CASSRQGPGDTQYF TGTGCCAGCAGTCGACAGGGGCCGGGAGATACGCAGTATTTT many TRBV12-3/TRBV12-4 TRBD1 TRBJ2-3
CASRQGTYNEQFF TGTGCCAGCAGACAGGGTACCTACAATGAGCAGTTCTTC - TRBV6-5 - TRBJ2-1
CASSTPSGGAAETQYF TGTGCCAGCAGCACCCCTAGCGGGGGGGCAGCAGAGACCCAGTACTTC many TRBV7-2 TRBD2 TRBJ2-5
CSARDRHNEQFF TGCAGTGCTAGGGACAGGCACAATGAGCAGTTCTTC - TRBV20-1 TRBD1 TRBJ2-1
CASSKYRGAGDTQYF TGTGCCAGCAGCAAATACCGGGGGGCGGGTGATACGCAGTATTTT - TRBV6-2/TRBV6-3 - TRBJ2-3
CAWSHSDRVLQETQYF TGTGCCTGGAGTCATTCGGACAGGGTACTTCAAGAGACCCAGTACTTC - TRBV30 TRBD1 TRBJ2-5
CSAIRSVGAADTQYF TGCAGTGCTATCCGGTCGGTAGGGGCGGCAGATACGCAGTATTTT - TRBV20-1 - TRBJ2-3
CASSSSGAGANTEAFF TGTGCCAGCAGTTCTTCAGGGGCTGGAGCGAACACTGAAGCTTTCTTT - TRBV28 - TRBJ1-1